The rows below give T cell receptor beta chains drawn from one sample of a study of metastatic and nonmetastatic thyroid tumors. TCRdb re-called the PCR reads through MiXCR. The table shows about 40,000 clones, with roughly a sixth occurring only once. Sequencing was done on a sample of blood. These TCRs come from a female donor with papillary thyroid cancer or a benign thyroid nodule (not recorded which). Some clones in this sample may be carry-over from other donors' samples. CDR3s include the opening cysteine and the closing phenylalanine or tryptophan.

V	length	J	CDR3
TRBV24-1	15	TRBJ2-2	CATSDPNRGAGELFF
TRBV27	14	TRBJ2-5	CASSFSGGLETQYF
TRBV3-1	12	TRBJ2-7	CASLDRNFEQYF
TRBV28	14	TRBJ2-7	CASKGGISSYEQYF
TRBV20-1	13	TRBJ1-5	CSAPVWGLRAQHF
TRBV11-1	15	TRBJ2-5	CASSLFSEPQETQYF
TRBV7-3	18	TRBJ2-1	CASSLQPGLAGGWNEQFF
TRBV5-6	14	TRBJ2-1	CASSFRRGANEQFF
TRBV20-1	14	TRBJ1-2	CSAREGPPTYGYTF
TRBV9	14	TRBJ1-4	CASSQGGGNEKLFF
TRBV19	14	TRBJ2-1	CASSITGGYNEQFF
TRBV11-1	11	TRBJ1-1	CASSFYTEAFF
TRBV11-1	13	TRBJ2-7	CASSFGQGYEQYF
TRBV27	14	TRBJ1-1	CASRMGQGNTEAFF
TRBV5-6	13	TRBJ1-1	CASSFWAFSEAFF
TRBV5-6	14	TRBJ1-2	CASSLGGRYYGYTF
TRBV15	17	TRBJ1-5	CATSRASGAGFDQPQHF
TRBV15	17	TRBJ1-2	CATSIDRGSVANYGYTF
TRBV20-1	16	TRBJ1-2	CSARGGGTGINYGYTF